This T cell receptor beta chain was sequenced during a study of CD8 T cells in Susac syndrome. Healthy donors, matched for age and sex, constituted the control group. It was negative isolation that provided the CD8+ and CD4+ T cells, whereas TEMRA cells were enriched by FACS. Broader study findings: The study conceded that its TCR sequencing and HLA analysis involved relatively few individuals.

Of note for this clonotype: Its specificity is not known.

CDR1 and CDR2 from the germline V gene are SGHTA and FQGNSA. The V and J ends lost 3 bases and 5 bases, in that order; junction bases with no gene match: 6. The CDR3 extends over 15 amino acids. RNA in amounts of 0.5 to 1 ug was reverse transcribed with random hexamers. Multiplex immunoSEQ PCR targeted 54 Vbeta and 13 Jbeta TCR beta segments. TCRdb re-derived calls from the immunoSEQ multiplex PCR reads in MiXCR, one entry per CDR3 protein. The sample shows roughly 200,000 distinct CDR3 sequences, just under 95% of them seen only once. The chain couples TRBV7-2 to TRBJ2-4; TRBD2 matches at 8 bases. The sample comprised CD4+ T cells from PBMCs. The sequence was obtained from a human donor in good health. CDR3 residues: CASSFGSGGQNIQYF. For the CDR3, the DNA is TGTGCCAGCAGCTTTGGGTCGGGAGGGCAAAACATTCAGTACTTC.